This TCR beta chain is from a study of CXCR3-negative and CXCR3-positive naive CD8 T cells. About the research overall: The libraries together contributed about 130 million TRB reads, each supplying about 1.5 +/- 0.3 million. Findings and caveats of the study: Greater hydrophobicity was found in TRB CDR3s of CXCR3-positive naive cells than of CXCR3-negative naive cells.

Details on this clonotype: Its antigen remains unidentified.

Libraries were UMI-labeled 5' RACE TRB cDNA. Using the 5' RACE reads, TCRdb records one entry per CDR3 protein without DNA. The sample has over 100,000 distinct CDR3 sequences. In germline, CDR1 is LNHDA, CDR2 SQIVND (reference sequence). The CDR3 sequence is 17 residues long. The chain recombines TRBV19 with TRBJ2-3; TCRdb calls TRBD2, which cannot be checked without DNA. This receptor was taken from a human donor in good health. Some clones in this sample may be carry-over from other donors' samples. Input material: naive CXCR3+ CD8+ T cells from blood. Subset in this sample: CD45RO-CCR7+CD27+CD95- naive CD8+ T cells expressing CXCR3 (TNR3+). CDR3 protein: CASPDLSGRERTDTQYF.